Each of the 29 T cell receptor beta chains below was sequenced from the same sample in a study of cytomegalovirus exposure and HLA in healthy donors. Primers for the PCR totalled 60 Vbeta and 13 Jbeta. The repertoire was sequenced with immunoSEQ multiplex PCR; TCRdb's copy has only in-frame clones and lacks some. Of roughly 100,000 clones listed, around 80% are singletons. Sequenced: PBMCs. The receptors derive from a man aged 35-49 years in good health and CMV-seropositive.

The chain employs TRBV30 and TRBJ1-6; D may be TRBD1 (6 bases). Trimming shortened V by 1 base and J by 8 bases, and 15 bases separated the two germline ends. CDR1 GTSNPN and CDR2 SVGIG come from the germline V gene (reference sequence). There are 15 residues in the CDR3. The CDR3 is CAWSALGGRDSPLHF. CDR3 nucleotide sequence: TGTGCCTGGAGTGCCTTAGGGGGTCGGGATTCACCCCTCCACTTT.

V usage is TRBV11-3 and J usage is TRBJ1-2; D is perhaps TRBD1 (5 bases). V lost 1 base, J lost 2 bases, and 5 bases lay in between. From germline, CDR1 is SGHNT and CDR2 YENEEA. CDR3 length equals 13 residues. CDR3 residues: CASSLAGNYGYTF. The CDR3 nucleotides are TGTGCCAGCAGCTTAGCAGGGAACTATGGCTACACCTTC.

This clone was observed a single time. This sequence joins TRBV11-2 and TRBJ1-1; no clear D. The V gene's germline CDR1 is SGHAT and CDR2 FQNNGV. V was trimmed by 5 bases and J by 1 base, leaving 14 bases between them. CDR3 size: 15 residues. The CDR3 reads CASSPPRVGNTEAFF. The CDR3, as DNA: TGTGCCAGCAGCCCCCCGCGTGTTGGGAACACTGAAGCTTTCTTT.

This clone showed up just a few times. This chain joins TRBV29-1 and TRBJ2-7; D perhaps matches TRBD1 (5 bases). CDR1 is SQVTM, CDR2 ANQGSEA, per germline. V was cut by 7 bases and J by 3 bases, with 10 bases left in between. The CDR3 has 11 amino acids. CDR3 bases: TGCAGCGCTGGACACCTCTACGAGCAGTACTTC. This translates into CSAGHLYEQYF.

The chain joins TRBV19 to TRBJ2-1; 8 bases line up with TRBD2. Trimming removed 3 bases from V and 8 bases from J; junction bases left unmatched: 9. Germline V gene data show CDR1 as LNHDA and CDR2 as SQIVND (reference sequence). This CDR3 is 15 amino acids long. The CDR3: CASSMGAGTRDEQFF. CDR3 in DNA: TGTGCCAGTAGTATGGGAGCCGGGACTAGAGATGAGCAGTTCTTC.

The chain uses TRBV5-4 and TRBJ2-1; D is uncertain. The germline V gene encodes CDR1 SGHNT and CDR2 YYREEE (reference sequence). The CDR3 is 15 residues long. The V gene lost 0 bases and the J gene lost 0 bases, with 7 bases spanning the gap. Here the CDR3 DNA reads TGTGCCAGCAGCTTGGTTGCTAACTCCTACAATGAGCAGTTCTTC. As protein: CASSLVANSYNEQFF.

V and J are TRBV30 and TRBJ2-7; perhaps TRBD2 as D (6 bases). CDR1 is GTSNPN and CDR2 is SVGIG in the germline V gene (reference sequence). The CDR3 is 13 residues long. V was shortened by 3 bases and J by 4 bases, with 13 bases between the two germline ends. The CDR3 bases are TGTGCCTGGAGGGGGGGACTGTTATACGAGCAGTACTTC. Amino acids: CAWRGGLLYEQYF.

The rearrangement joins TRBV10-3 to TRBJ1-2, with a weak D call TRBD1 (5 bases). Looked up from germline, CDR1 is ENHRY and CDR2 is SYGVKD. This CDR3 has 14 residues. V gave up 10 bases and J gave up 0 bases, with 15 bases separating them. DNA of the CDR3: TGTGCCACACGATCGACGACAGCTAACTATGGCTACACCTTC. Translation: CATRSTTANYGYTF.

This clone was seen only once. V usage is TRBV6-5 and J usage is TRBJ2-3; tentative D call: TRBD1 (6 bases). Trimming cost V 0 bases and J 9 bases, with 19 bases left between them. CDR3 length equals 16 residues. Germline V lookup: CDR1 MNHEY, CDR2 SVGAGI. In DNA, the CDR3 is TGTGCCAGCAGTTACTCAAAGGACAGAGGGCACACCACGCAGTATTTT. It is translated as CASSYSKDRGHTTQYF.

This chain connects TRBV7-2 to TRBJ1-2; 8 bases match TRBD1. The J segment lost 5 bases and the V segment lost 5 bases, leaving 10 bases of the junction unmatched. Per germline, CDR1 SGHTA and CDR2 FQGNSA. This CDR3 has 15 residues. In DNA form, the CDR3 reads TGTGCCAGCAGCCCCACCGGGACAGGAGTATATGGCTACACCTTC. Its translation: CASSPTGTGVYGYTF.

Only a few counts were recorded for this clone. V and J are TRBV29-1 and TRBJ2-6; D unclear. This CDR3 contains 13 residues. Deletions cut 1 base from V and 4 bases from J, with 5 bases between. Germline-derived CDR1 and CDR2 are SQVTM and ANQGSEA. DNA of the CDR3: TGCAGCGTTGAAGCGACAGGGGCCAACGTCCTGACTTTC. This translates into CSVEATGANVLTF.

The gene calls are TRBV5-5 and TRBJ2-7; 10 positions match TRBD2. V lost 4 bases, J lost 4 bases, and 11 bases stayed unmatched. Germline CDR1 SGHKS, CDR2 YYEKEE (reference sequence). This CDR3 spans 16 amino acids. Here the CDR3 DNA reads TGTGCCAGCAGCCCCACCCTAGCGGGAGCCATTTACGAGCAGTACTTC. It encodes CASSPTLAGAIYEQYF.

The V call is TRBV25-1, the J call TRBJ2-5; TRBD2 agrees at 13 bases. This CDR3 is built from 16 residues. Germline CDR1 reads MGHDK; CDR2 reads SYGVNS. J lost 4 bases, V lost 10 bases, and 12 bases had no gene match. CDR3 sequence: CAIFLPTSGGSETQYF. CDR3 bases: TGTGCCATCTTCCTACCGACTAGCGGGGGGTCAGAGACCCAGTACTTC.

V usage is TRBV7-2 and J usage is TRBJ1-4, with 10 nucleotides matching TRBD1. The CDR3 loop spans 15 amino acids. V shed 3 bases and J 4 bases; nucleotides not matched to a gene: 2. The germline V gene has CDR1 SGHTA and CDR2 FQGNSA. CDR3 sequence (DNA): TGTGCCAGCAGCTTGGGGGACAGGGGTAATGAAAAACTGTTTTTT. Its translation: CASSLGDRGNEKLFF.

The chain carries TRBV4-1 and TRBJ1-2; TRBD1 agrees at 10 bases. The trim removed 4 bases at V and 5 bases at J, leaving 10 bases unmatched. Germline lookup yields CDR1 MGHRA and CDR2 YSYEKL. The CDR3 is 16 residues long. CDR3 residues: CASSRIGTGAFYGYTF. The CDR3 DNA is TGCGCCAGCAGCCGCATAGGGACAGGGGCGTTTTATGGCTACACCTTC.

The chain couples TRBV7-9 to TRBJ2-3, with D possibly matching TRBD2 (6 bases). The CDR3 is 15 amino acids. In germline, CDR1 is SEHNR, CDR2 FQNEAQ (reference sequence). The germline V and J ends were trimmed by 1 base and 4 bases, with 12 bases remaining between them. CDR3 in amino acids: CASSLGREWPDTQYF. The CDR3 bases are TGTGCCAGCAGCTTAGGGAGGGAATGGCCAGATACGCAGTATTTT.

The DNA of the CDR3 is TGTGCCAGTAGGGACTCCAGCTCCTATAATTCACCCCTCCACTTT. Translating gives CASRDSSSYNSPLHF. The V and J genes are TRBV19 and TRBJ1-6; D not resolved. The CDR3 has 15 residues. Deletions cut 6 bases from V and 0 bases from J, with 9 bases between. Germline lookup yields CDR1 LNHDA and CDR2 SQIVND (reference sequence).

CDR3 in DNA: TGTGCCAGTACAGGGCCTACATCCTACAATGAGCAGTTCTTC. It is translated as CASTGPTSYNEQFF. This chain joins TRBV13 and TRBJ2-1; D perhaps matches TRBD1 (6 bases). V dropped 9 bases and J dropped 1 base, with 13 bases sitting between them. Germline loops: CDR1 PRHDT, CDR2 FYEKMQ (reference sequence). The CDR3 is 14 residues long.

Notes on this clone: Other nucleotide sequences in the sample specify the same CDR3. The chain is built from TRBV6-5 and TRBJ1-6; D perhaps matches TRBD1 (5 bases). This CDR3 contains 14 residues. Germline lookup yields CDR1 MNHEY and CDR2 SVGAGI. Trimming shortened V by 6 bases and J by 7 bases, and 13 bases separated the two germline ends. The CDR3 loop is CASSPRQGNSPLHF. The CDR3 DNA reads as TGTGCCAGCAGCCCCCGGCAGGGAAATTCACCCCTCCACTTT.

The J gene is TRBJ1-4, the V gene TRBV7-9; D may be TRBD1 (5 bases). CDR1 SEHNR and CDR2 FQNEAQ come from the germline V gene (reference sequence). Trimming stripped 1 base from V and 8 bases from J, with 14 bases between. This CDR3 comprises 15 residues. The CDR3 protein is CASSLGGGVREKLFF. The CDR3 region has the DNA TGTGCCAGCAGCTTAGGTGGGGGGGTGAGAGAAAAACTGTTTTTT.

The chain joins TRBV11-3 to TRBJ1-1; 8 bases line up with TRBD1. V shed 1 base, J shed 7 bases, and the junction held 11 bases outside the gene matches. Germline V lookup: CDR1 SGHNT, CDR2 YENEEA. The CDR3 loop spans 16 amino acids. The CDR3 DNA sequence: TGTGCCAGCAGCTTAGTTCCCGCTGGGACAGGTATTGAAGCTTTCTTT. Translating gives CASSLVPAGTGIEAFF.

The chain recombines TRBV7-9 with TRBJ2-7; TRBD2 matches 8 bases. CDR1 and CDR2 (germline): SEHNR, FQNEAQ (reference sequence). The V gene end was trimmed by 5 bases and the J gene end by 2 bases; junction bases not matched to a gene: 8. The CDR3 extends over 15 amino acids. CDR3 DNA: TGTGCCAGCAGCCCGGTCGGGGGGGCCGCCTACGAGCAGTACTTC. This translates into CASSPVGGAAYEQYF. The variable domain in full, completed from reference TRBV7-9 and TRBJ2-7, reads DTGVSQNPRHKITKRGQNVTFRCDPISEHNRLYWYRQTLGQGPEFLTYFQNEAQLEKSRLLSDRFSAERPKGSFSTLEIQRTEQGDSAMYLCASSPVGGAAYEQYFGPGTRLTVT.

This clone turned up a few times. The junction and the germline gene differ at one end; a read error may be behind it. The V gene is TRBV6-1, the J gene TRBJ2-7, with D possibly TRBD1 on 6 matching bases. CDR1 and CDR2 from the germline V gene are MNHNS and SASEGT. The CDR3 length is 14 residues. The CDR3 reads CASSPRDTSSEQYF. The CDR3 DNA sequence: TGTGCCAGCAGTCCCCGGGACACCTCCTCCGAGCAGTACTTC.

The rearrangement links TRBV5-8 to TRBJ2-2; 7 nucleotides agree with TRBD1. Germline loops: CDR1 SGHTS, CDR2 YDEGEE. V shed 1 base and J 4 bases; nucleotides not matched to a gene: 7. The CDR3 runs 16 residues. DNA of the CDR3: TGTGCCAGCAGCTTGCCGGGACAGTTATCCACCGGGGAGCTGTTTTTT. Translating it yields CASSLPGQLSTGELFF.

The V call is TRBV28, the J call TRBJ2-1; tentative D call: TRBD1 (8 bases). This CDR3 comprises 16 residues. V shed 9 bases and J shed 11 bases, with 29 bases lying between them. Germline lookup yields CDR1 MDHEN and CDR2 SYDVKM. CDR3 DNA sequence: TGTGCCAGTCAAGGGGGGGGATTGAAGGACAGGGATAAGCAGTTCTTC. Translation: CASQGGGLKDRDKQFF.

This clone has a single count. V and J are TRBV9 and TRBJ1-4, with 7 bases aligning to TRBD1. Germline CDR1 is SGDLS and CDR2 is YYNGEE. The CDR3 covers 14 residues. The junction had 6 bases not matched to a gene; V was cut back by 3 bases and J by 7 bases. CDR3 in DNA: TGTGCCAGCAGCGCCCTGACAGGGTTTGAAAAACTGTTTTTT. This gives the protein CASSALTGFEKLFF.

The V call is TRBV18, the J call TRBJ2-7; D unresolved. Germline V gene sequence: CDR1 KGHSH, CDR2 LQKENI. There are 13 residues in the CDR3. Between the trimmed V and J ends, which lost 0 bases and 2 bases, there was a span of 5 bases. The CDR3 region is CASSPPDTYEQYF. The CDR3 DNA reads TGTGCCAGCTCACCACCTGACACCTACGAGCAGTACTTC.

The rearrangement links TRBV5-6 to TRBJ1-4; D is possibly TRBD1 (6 bases). The CDR3 sequence is 14 residues long. V shed 4 bases and J shed 1 base, with 8 bases lying between them. CDR1 SGHDT and CDR2 YYEEEE come from the germline V gene. The CDR3, as DNA: TGTGCCAGCAGCCTACAGGGAACTAATGAAAAACTGTTTTTT. Amino acids: CASSLQGTNEKLFF.

The table lists this clone with a few counts. A junction end diverges from the germline sequence, so it may reflect a read error. The V gene is TRBV5-4, the J gene TRBJ2-5; TRBD1 matches 7 bases. The germline V gene has CDR1 SGHNT and CDR2 YYREEE (reference sequence). This CDR3 is built from 15 residues. CDR3: CASSQDDRAEETQYF. In DNA form, the CDR3 reads TGCGCCAGCAGCCAAGACGACAGGGCGGAAGAGACCCAGTACTTC. Full variable domain (rest looked up from reference TRBV5-4 and TRBJ2-5): ETGVTQSPTHLIKTRGQQVTLRCSSQSGHNTVSWYQQALGQGPQFIFQYYREEENGRGNFPPRFSGLQFPNYSSELNVNALELDDSALYLCASSQDDRAEETQYFGPGTRLLVL.